The 30 T cell receptor beta chains reported below all come from one sample, sequenced in a study of beta chain features in type 1 diabetes. Sequenced material consisted of expressed TCRB transcripts (all of the isolated RNA was reverse transcribed). Method: immunoSEQ multiplex PCR; TCRdb's copy keeps in-frame clones and lacks some. The sample includes nearly 700,000 clones, around 15% of them seen just once. These receptors have no identified antigens. General study results and limits: Patients with Type 1 diabetes showed moderately but significantly shorter TCRB CDR3s in all four CD4+ subsets.

Sequencing was done on a sample of naive CD4+ T cells from blood. The receptors originated from a man aged 18 to 30 with type 1 diabetes.

The sample holds a few counts of this clone. The V and J genes are TRBV5-1 and TRBJ2-7, with D maybe TRBD1 (6 bases). Germline V gene sequence: CDR1 SGHRS, CDR2 YFSETQ. Trimming left V 8 bases short and J 3 bases short, with 15 bases between. The CDR3 length is 13 residues. CDR3 sequence reads: CASGGGMDYEQYF. CDR3 coding DNA: TGCGCCAGTGGGGGCGGTATGGACTACGAGCAGTACTTC.

This clone came up a few times. The chain combines TRBV9 with TRBJ2-1; D remains ambiguous. This CDR3 has 13 residues. Germline CDR1 SGDLS, CDR2 YYNGEE. V was pared by 4 bases and J by 8 bases, with 13 bases between. This CDR3 reads CASSPTSRHEQFF. CDR3 DNA: TGTGCCAGCAGCCCCACCTCTAGACATGAGCAGTTCTTC.

This rearrangement joins TRBV20-1 to TRBJ2-7, with D hard to call. V was clipped by 7 bases and J by 1 base, with 8 bases between them. Per germline, CDR1 DFQATT and CDR2 SNEGSKA (reference sequence). This CDR3 contains 11 residues. The CDR3 nucleotides are TGCAGTGTCGAGGATTCCTACGAGCAGTACTTC. This translates into CSVEDSYEQYF.

Only a few counts were recorded for this clone. The same CDR3 can be traced to other DNA sequences in this sample. V gene TRBV18 combines with J gene TRBJ1-1; D ambiguous. The CDR3 runs to 12 residues. V was pared by 1 base and J by 7 bases, with 7 bases between. Germline V gene data show CDR1 as KGHSH and CDR2 as LQKENI. In DNA form, the CDR3 reads TGTGCCAGCTCACCACGCGAAGGTGAAGCTTTCTTT. Protein sequence: CASSPREGEAFF. The full variable domain, its missing parts supplied by reference TRBV18 and TRBJ1-1, is NAGVMQNPRHLVRRRGQEARLRCSPMKGHSHVYWYRQLPEEGLKFMVYLQKENIIDESGMPKERFSAEFPKEGPSILRIQQVVRGDSAAYFCASSPREGEAFFGQGTRLTVV.

The chain carries TRBV30 and TRBJ2-6; 7 positions agree with TRBD1. This CDR3 is 14 amino acids long. The V segment lost 5 bases and the J segment 0 bases; nucleotides outside the gene matches: 1. In germline, CDR1 is GTSNPN, CDR2 SVGIG (reference sequence). The CDR3 DNA is TGTGCCTGGGAGGGGGCCTCTGGGGCCAACGTCCTGACTTTC. It codes for CAWEGASGANVLTF.

This clone was seen a few times. J is TRBJ2-7 and V is TRBV4-1, with 8 bases that match TRBD1. Unmatched junction bases numbered 10, after V lost 0 bases and J lost 3 bases. The CDR3 totals 17 residues. CDR1 and CDR2 (germline): MGHRA, YSYEKL. The CDR3 loop is CASSQDHRTGFNYEQYF. CDR3 DNA: TGCGCCAGCAGCCAAGATCATCGGACAGGGTTCAACTACGAGCAGTACTTC.

This clone was counted only a few times. This chain uses TRBV30 with TRBJ2-6; D ambiguous. The CDR3 runs 13 residues. Trimming pared 5 bases from V and 0 bases from J, leaving 5 bases between. Germline CDR1 reads GTSNPN; CDR2 reads SVGIG (reference sequence). The CDR3 loop reads CAWGNSGANVLTF. For the CDR3, the DNA is TGTGCCTGGGGAAACTCTGGGGCCAACGTCCTGACTTTC.

The J gene is TRBJ1-2, the V gene TRBV5-1; a weak D match, TRBD1 (5 bases). The germline V gene encodes CDR1 SGHRS and CDR2 YFSETQ. Between the trimmed V and J ends, which lost 5 bases and 4 bases, there was a span of 15 bases. This CDR3 contains 14 residues. CDR3 sequence reads: CASSISGGGYGYTF. The CDR3 DNA reads TGCGCCAGCAGTATATCAGGCGGGGGCTATGGCTACACCTTC. The full variable domain, rest sourced from reference TRBV5-1 and TRBJ1-2, is KAGVTQTPRYLIKTRGQQVTLSCSPISGHRSVSWYQQTPGQGLQFLFEYFSETQRNKGNFPGRFSGRQFSNSRSEMNVSTLELGDSALYLCASSISGGGYGYTFGSGTRLTVV.

This clone was detected only a few times. The V and J genes are TRBV23-1 and TRBJ1-5, with D unclear. TRBV23-1 qualifies as an ORF whose function is uncertain. The CDR3 runs 15 residues. Trimming removed 6 bases at V and 7 bases at J, with 19 bases between. The DNA of the CDR3 is TGCGCCAGCAGCTCCGGGTCCCGGGGTGGGCAGCCCCAGCATTTT. As protein: CASSSGSRGGQPQHF.

The CDR3 sequence is CASSRAPQETQYF. The CDR3 DNA reads TGTGCCAGCTCACGGGCGCCCCAAGAGACCCAGTACTTC. V gene TRBV18 combines with J gene TRBJ2-5; D unclear. Deletions cut 4 bases from V and 1 base from J, with 7 bases between. The CDR3 has 13 amino acids. Germline CDR1 and CDR2: KGHSH and LQKENI.

This clone was counted only a few times. CDR3 amino acids: CASRGRTDTQYF. In nucleotides, the CDR3 is TGTGCCAGCAGGGGAAGAACAGATACGCAGTATTTT. V usage is TRBV28 and J usage is TRBJ2-3; D ambiguous. Looked up from germline, CDR1 is MDHEN and CDR2 is SYDVKM. The CDR3 has 12 amino acids. V dropped 6 bases and J dropped 3 bases, with 7 bases sitting between them.

This clone was picked up a small number of times. This sample also contains other DNA sequences that code for the same CDR3. This chain links TRBV28 with TRBJ2-7; D not resolved. Trimming shortened V by 2 bases and J by 1 base, and 3 bases separated the two germline ends. The CDR3 sequence is 12 residues long. Per the germline V gene, CDR1 is MDHEN and CDR2 is SYDVKM. The CDR3 loop is CASSLRSYEQYF. The CDR3 DNA is TGTGCCAGCAGTTTAAGGTCCTACGAGCAGTACTTC.

This clone was observed a handful of times. The chain couples TRBV7-2 to TRBJ2-7; no clear D. This CDR3 has 12 amino acids. The V gene's germline CDR1 is SGHTA and CDR2 FQGNSA. Trimming pared 5 bases from V and 8 bases from J, leaving 13 bases between. The CDR3: CASSPTRTQQYF. The CDR3 DNA reads as TGTGCCAGCAGCCCGACCCGCACTCAGCAGTACTTC.

The table lists this clone with a few counts. V and J are TRBV10-3 and TRBJ1-2; no clear D gene. Germline lookup yields CDR1 ENHRY and CDR2 SYGVKD. Trimming stripped 8 bases from V and 0 bases from J, with 10 bases between. The CDR3 runs to 13 residues. This CDR3 reads CAIAENPNYGYTF. The DNA of the CDR3 is TGTGCCATCGCAGAGAACCCTAACTATGGCTACACCTTC.

The V call is TRBV30, the J call TRBJ1-2; perhaps TRBD1 as D (5 bases). CDR1 GTSNPN and CDR2 SVGIG come from the germline V gene (reference sequence). V was cut by 3 bases and J by 9 bases, with 23 bases left in between. The CDR3 is 15 residues long. Here the CDR3 DNA reads TGTGCCTGGAGCGGGACGGGACCCCTTTCGGAGAGCTACACCTTC. Protein: CAWSGTGPLSESYTF.

This clone was counted a few times. This chain uses TRBV6-1 with TRBJ2-7; tentatively, D is TRBD1 or TRBD2 (5 bases each). Germline V gene sequence: CDR1 MNHNS, CDR2 SASEGT. The CDR3 runs 13 residues. Trimming pared 2 bases from V and 2 bases from J, leaving 7 bases between. The CDR3 protein is CASSELGAYEQYF. CDR3 sequence (DNA): TGTGCCAGCAGTGAATTGGGGGCCTACGAGCAGTACTTC.

Concerning this clone: The sample contains more than one DNA sequence encoding this CDR3. The genes are TRBV7-6 and TRBJ2-7; either TRBD1 or TRBD2 may supply D (5 bases each). CDR1 and CDR2 (germline): SGHVS, FNYEAQ. CDR3 length: 14 amino acids. The V end was cut by 2 bases, the J end by 0 bases, with 8 bases between. The CDR3 DNA follows: TGTGCCAGCAGCTTAACTGGGGGCTCCTACGAGCAGTACTTC. This encodes CASSLTGGSYEQYF.

The CDR3 DNA follows: TGTGCCAGCATTCGACAGGGGGGACCCTACGAGCAGTACTTC. Amino acid sequence: CASIRQGGPYEQYF. The chain recombines TRBV6-1 with TRBJ2-7; TRBD1 matches at 9 bases. V shed 7 bases and J 2 bases; nucleotides not matched to a gene: 6. This CDR3 has 14 residues. Germline V gives CDR1 MNHNS, CDR2 SASEGT.

This rearrangement joins TRBV15 to TRBJ1-5; 8 bases are a match to TRBD1. The ends lost 3 bases at V and 1 base at J; junction bases unmatched: 2. This CDR3 has 15 residues. CDR1 LNHNV and CDR2 YYDKDF come from the germline V gene (reference sequence). The CDR3 region has the DNA TGTGCCACCAGCAGGGACAGGGTAAGCAATCAGCCCCAGCATTTT. It encodes CATSRDRVSNQPQHF.

The CDR3: CASSDQTEVETQYF. The CDR3 DNA is TGCGCCAGCAGCGACCAGACAGAGGTGGAGACCCAGTACTTC. The chain joins TRBV5-1 to TRBJ2-5; D perhaps matches TRBD1 (5 bases). Trimming took 4 bases from V and 5 from J, leaving 15 bases between them. The length of the CDR3 is 14 residues. The germline gives CDR1 SGHRS, CDR2 YFSETQ. The full variable domain, in which reference TRBV5-1 and TRBJ2-5 provide the parts outside the CDR3, is KAGVTQTPRYLIKTRGQQVTLSCSPISGHRSVSWYQQTPGQGLQFLFEYFSETQRNKGNFPGRFSGRQFSNSRSEMNVSTLELGDSALYLCASSDQTEVETQYFGPGTRLLVL.

DNA for the CDR3: TGTGCCAGCAGCCCCGGGGACAGGGTAAACTATGGCTACACCTTC. Translated: CASSPGDRVNYGYTF. V gene TRBV7-9 combines with J gene TRBJ1-2, with 9 bases matching TRBD1. There are 15 residues in the CDR3. V lost 5 bases and J lost 2; bases outside the gene matches: 6. Per the germline V gene, CDR1 is SEHNR and CDR2 is FQNEAQ (reference sequence).

In this sample, this clone turned up a few times. This chain links TRBV30 with TRBJ1-2, with D unresolved. The length of the CDR3 is 13 residues. V lost 2 bases to trimming and J lost 5 bases, with 12 bases between them. Germline values: CDR1 GTSNPN, CDR2 SVGIG (reference sequence). The CDR3 DNA reads TGTGCCTGGAGTCCAACATCGTCATATGGCTACACCTTC. This gives the protein CAWSPTSSYGYTF. The full variable domain, its missing parts supplied by reference TRBV30 and TRBJ1-2, is SQTIHQWPATLVQPVGSPLSLECTVEGTSNPNLYWYRQAAGRGLQLLFYSVGIGQISSEVPQNLSASRPQDRQFILSSKKLLLSDSGFYLCAWSPTSSYGYTFGSGTRLTVV.

This clone appeared a few times. The chain recombines TRBV7-2 with TRBJ2-3, with D maybe TRBD1 (5 bases). Between the trimmed V and J ends, which lost 1 base and 0 bases, there was a span of 11 bases. Germline lookup yields CDR1 SGHTA and CDR2 FQGNSA. There are 16 residues in the CDR3. The CDR3: CASSLDRPHSTDTQYF. The CDR3 nucleotides read TGTGCCAGCAGCTTAGACAGGCCTCATAGCACAGATACGCAGTATTTT.

The chain employs TRBV7-9 and TRBJ2-5, with a tentative D call TRBD1 (6 bases). Germline CDR1 is SEHNR and CDR2 is FQNEAQ (reference sequence). The CDR3 sequence is 13 residues long. Trimming shortened V by 3 bases and J by 5 bases, and 10 bases separated the two germline ends. The CDR3, as DNA: TGTGCCAGCAGCTTCAGGGGCTCCGAGACCCAGTACTTC. Its translation is CASSFRGSETQYF.

In its sample, this clone was seen a few times. This rearrangement joins TRBV7-9 to TRBJ1-1; D gene uncertain. V was cut by 4 bases and J by 10 bases, with 16 bases left in between. The CDR3 contains 13 residues. Germline V gene lookup returns CDR1 SEHNR and CDR2 FQNEAQ (reference sequence). The CDR3 DNA sequence: TGTGCCAGCAGCTCCGACGTTGGAGTAGGAGCTTTCTTT. This gives the protein CASSSDVGVGAFF.

Comments on this clone: Different DNA sequences within this sample yield the same CDR3. The chain employs TRBV6-5 and TRBJ1-5; D perhaps matches TRBD1 (5 bases). The V gene lost 6 bases and the J gene lost 1 base, with 10 bases spanning the gap. The germline CDR1 and CDR2 sequences are MNHEY and SVGAGI. This CDR3 comprises 14 residues. The CDR3: CASSLEGSNQPQHF. As DNA, the CDR3 is TGTGCCAGCAGCCTTGAGGGGAGCAATCAGCCCCAGCATTTT.

The rearrangement joins TRBV12-5 to TRBJ2-1; no firm D call. The germline V gene has CDR1 LGHNT and CDR2 FRNRAP. CDR3 length: 13 amino acids. Trimming took 3 bases from V and 8 from J, leaving 11 bases between them. DNA of the CDR3: TGTGCTAGTGGTTTACCCCCTAGGGATGAGCAGTTCTTC. Translated: CASGLPPRDEQFF.

This clone was seen a handful of times. The chain has TRBV30 and TRBJ2-1; no firm D call. CDR1 is GTSNPN and CDR2 is SVGIG in the germline V gene (reference sequence). The CDR3 length is 12 residues. V was clipped by 3 bases and J by 7 bases, with 10 bases between them. DNA for the CDR3: TGTGCCTGGAGCTTGGTGGGTAATGAGCAGTTCTTC. It is translated as CAWSLVGNEQFF.

This clone was seen a few times. The CDR3 is CASRKLTGDNYGYTF. In DNA, the CDR3 is TGTGCCAGCAGAAAATTGACAGGAGATAACTATGGCTACACCTTC. This chain uses TRBV7-9 with TRBJ1-2, with a possible D match to TRBD1 (6 bases). Germline values: CDR1 SEHNR, CDR2 FQNEAQ (reference sequence). Trimming removed 6 bases at V and 1 base at J, with 15 bases between. CDR3 length: 15 residues.

V gene TRBV4-1 combines with J gene TRBJ2-1; 10 nucleotides align to TRBD1. Germline-derived CDR1 and CDR2 are MGHRA and YSYEKL. Germline trimming cut 3 bases from V and 8 bases from J; bases unmatched to any gene: 10. The length of the CDR3 is 16 residues. Written as DNA, the CDR3 is TGCGCCAGCAGCCATCCCCGGGACAGGGGTTTCGATGAGCAGTTCTTC. Amino acids: CASSHPRDRGFDEQFF.